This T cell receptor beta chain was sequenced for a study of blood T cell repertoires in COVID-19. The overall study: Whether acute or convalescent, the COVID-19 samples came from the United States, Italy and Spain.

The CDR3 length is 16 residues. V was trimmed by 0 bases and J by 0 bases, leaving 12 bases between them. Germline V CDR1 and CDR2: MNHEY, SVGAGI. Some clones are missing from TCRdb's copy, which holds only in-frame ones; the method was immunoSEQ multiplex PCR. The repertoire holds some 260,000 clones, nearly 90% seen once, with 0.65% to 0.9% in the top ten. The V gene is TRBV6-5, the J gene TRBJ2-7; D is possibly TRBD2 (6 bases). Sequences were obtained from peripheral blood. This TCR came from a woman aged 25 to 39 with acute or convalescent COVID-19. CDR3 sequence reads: CASSYSGGASSYEQYF. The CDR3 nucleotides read TGTGCCAGCAGTTACTCGGGCGGGGCGAGCTCCTACGAGCAGTACTTC.